This T cell receptor (beta chain) was sequenced in a study of blood T cell repertoires in COVID-19 (TCRdb year 2020). For the study in its entirety: The collaborator samples originated in the United States, Italy and Spain and spanned the acute and convalescent phases of COVID-19. Where available, HLA class I and class II types were obtained from metadata supplied by the sample provider rather than from assay-based typing. A de-identified subject ID, COVID-19 status, age in years and sex were almost always included in the sample metadata. The prospective study material was composed of cDNA or gDNA derived from T cells, B-cell-depleted T cells, or PBMCs. The samples were drawn from two sources: the first 160 participants of the ongoing ImmuneRACE study, and 1,254 subjects contributed by 6 global collaborators. Deeply sampled blood TCRbeta repertoires from subjects exposed to, actively infected with, or recovered from COVID-19 were included in the dataset. The repertoires were made available in a free public database intended to serve as a resource for research on the immune response to SARS-CoV-2. Overall study results and their limits: The amount of clinical and demographic metadata varied by source and participant and was provided uncurated.

In the prospective study, participants were roughly 18 to 90 years old, resided in 25 or so geographic areas of the United States, and were enrolled through a virtual design. In the prospective study, cohorts were assigned on the basis of participant-reported clinical history obtained from a screening survey and a study questionnaire. Each participant in the prospective study had whole blood, serum and a nasopharyngeal or oropharyngeal swab collected by mobile phlebotomists. Additional blood draws and questionnaires over an approximately 2-month period could optionally be provided by prospective study participants. Prospective study blood samples were shipped either frozen or at room temperature before DNA extraction. The CDR3 sequence holds 16 residues, the cysteine and phenylalanine included. Of all the DNA, just the CDR3 is kept, 48 bases in frame from base 1. Trimming removed 1 base from V and 0 bases from J, leaving 10 bases between the germline ends. The germline V gene sets CDR1 to MGHDK and CDR2 to SYGVNS.

With regard to this clone: Its antigen is still unknown. Base qualities are not recorded, but no much larger clone differs from it by a single base.

TCRbeta CDR3 regions were amplified from genomic DNA using the immunoSEQ Assay, a bias-controlled multiplex PCR. In the paper's pipeline: The number of nucleated cells in each sample was estimated by amplification of reference gene primers within the assay. Sequence reads were collapsed and filtered to measure the absolute abundance of every unique TCRbeta CDR3 rearrangement. Productive Simpson clonality was computed per sample as the square root of Simpson's diversity index over productive rearrangements. In its TCRdb copy, this immuneACCESS table keeps in-frame sequences only and misses some clones. Where compared with another copy, unresolved V genes explain less than half of these, and the others have no known cause. V and J calls and clone size are copied from that table; D and trimming were computed from the DNA. This sample has 380,000 or so clones in its table, and 85% to 90% of those were observed once. Around 0.91% of the sample is in the top ten clones.

The receptor was isolated from a woman aged 30 to 39 with acute COVID-19. The chain couples TRBV25-1 to TRBJ1-3; the D gene cannot be resolved reliably. Input material: PBMCs or T cells enriched from blood (not recorded which). Read as DNA, the sequence is TGTGCCAGCAGTGAATCCCAGGTGCACTCTGGAAACACCATATATTTT. This codes for CASSESQVHSGNTIYF.